This entry describes one T cell receptor beta chain. Its cognate antigen is unknown. These data come from a study of CXCR3-negative and CXCR3-positive naive CD8 T cells. Study-level information: Collectively, the libraries yielded about 140 million TRB reads in total, at about 1.5 +/- 0.3 million per library.

Findings and caveats of the study: TCR strength was inferred from TRB CDR3 properties, while surface CD5 was comparable between naive subsets. Greater hydrophobicity was found in TRB CDR3s of CXCR3-positive naive cells than of CXCR3-negative naive cells. Similar TRBV-TRBJ usage was seen in naive cells (both CXCR3-negative and CXCR3-positive), but memory cells differed.

Within the CD8+ T cell compartment, naive cells were CD45RO-CCR7+CD27+CD95-. The CDR3 runs 13 residues. The TRB libraries of cDNA were built by UMI-labeled 5' RACE. TCRdb reanalyzed the 5' RACE reads, giving one entry per CDR3 protein sequence and no DNA. The clone table shows nearly 110,000 distinct CDR3 sequences, with the ten largest holding more than 0.35%. The TCR was taken from a human donor in good health. Some clones in this sample may be carry-over from other donors' samples. What was sequenced was naive CXCR3+ CD8+ T cells from blood. Subset here: CD45RO-CCR7+CD27+CD95- naive CD8+ T cells expressing CXCR3 (TNR3+). The rearrangement links TRBV12-3 or TRBV12-4 to TRBJ2-1. This CDR3 reads CASRDSSYNEQFF.